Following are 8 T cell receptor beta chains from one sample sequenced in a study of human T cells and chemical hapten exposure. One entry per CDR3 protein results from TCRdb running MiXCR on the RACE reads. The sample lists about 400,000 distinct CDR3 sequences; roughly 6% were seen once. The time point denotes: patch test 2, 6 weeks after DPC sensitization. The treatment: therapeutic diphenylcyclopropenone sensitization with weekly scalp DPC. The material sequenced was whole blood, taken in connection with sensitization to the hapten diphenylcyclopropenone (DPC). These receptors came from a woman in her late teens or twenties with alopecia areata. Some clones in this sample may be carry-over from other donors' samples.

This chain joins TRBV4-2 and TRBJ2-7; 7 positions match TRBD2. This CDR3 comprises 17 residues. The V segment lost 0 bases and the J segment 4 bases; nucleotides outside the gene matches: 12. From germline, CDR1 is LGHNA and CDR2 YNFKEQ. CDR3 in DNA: TGTGCCAGCAGCCAAGATCCGAGCGGGGTCCCATCATACGAGCAGTACTTC. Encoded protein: CASSQDPSGVPSYEQYF.

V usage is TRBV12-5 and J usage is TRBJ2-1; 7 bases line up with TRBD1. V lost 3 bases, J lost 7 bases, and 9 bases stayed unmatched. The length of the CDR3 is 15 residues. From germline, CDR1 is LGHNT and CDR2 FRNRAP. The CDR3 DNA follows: TGTGCTAGTGGTTTCCCGACAGGGATTTATAATGAGCAGTTCTTC. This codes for CASGFPTGIYNEQFF.

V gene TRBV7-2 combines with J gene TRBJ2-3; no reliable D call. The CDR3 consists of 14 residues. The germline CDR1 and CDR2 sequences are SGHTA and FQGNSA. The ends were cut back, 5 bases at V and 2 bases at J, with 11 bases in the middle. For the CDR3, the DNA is TGTGCCAGCAGCGCCGACACAACCACAGATACGCAGTATTTT. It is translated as CASSADTTTDTQYF.

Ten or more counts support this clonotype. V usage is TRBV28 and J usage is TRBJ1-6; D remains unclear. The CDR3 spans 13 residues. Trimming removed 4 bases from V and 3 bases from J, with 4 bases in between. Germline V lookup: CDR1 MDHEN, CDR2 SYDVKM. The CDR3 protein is CASSSLYNSPLHF. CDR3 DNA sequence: TGTGCCAGCAGTTCGCTCTATAATTCACCCCTCCACTTT.

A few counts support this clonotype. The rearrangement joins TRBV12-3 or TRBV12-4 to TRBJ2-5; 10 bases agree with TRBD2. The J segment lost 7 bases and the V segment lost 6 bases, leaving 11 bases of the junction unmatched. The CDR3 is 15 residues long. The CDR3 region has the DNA TGTGCCAGCAGCTCCAGCGGGGGGGGCGAGGGGACCCAGTACTTC. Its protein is CASSSSGGGEGTQYF.

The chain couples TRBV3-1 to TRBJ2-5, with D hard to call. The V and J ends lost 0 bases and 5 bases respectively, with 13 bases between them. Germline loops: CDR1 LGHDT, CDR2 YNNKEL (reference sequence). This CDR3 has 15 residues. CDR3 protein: CASSQEDRLQETQYF. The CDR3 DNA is TGTGCCAGCAGCCAAGAAGATCGGCTGCAGGAGACCCAGTACTTC.

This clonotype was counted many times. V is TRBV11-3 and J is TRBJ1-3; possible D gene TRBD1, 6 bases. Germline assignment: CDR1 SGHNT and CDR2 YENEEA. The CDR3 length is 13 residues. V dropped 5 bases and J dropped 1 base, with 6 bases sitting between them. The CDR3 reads CASSTGSGNTIYF. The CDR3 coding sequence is TGTGCCAGCAGCACAGGGTCTGGAAACACCATATATTTT.

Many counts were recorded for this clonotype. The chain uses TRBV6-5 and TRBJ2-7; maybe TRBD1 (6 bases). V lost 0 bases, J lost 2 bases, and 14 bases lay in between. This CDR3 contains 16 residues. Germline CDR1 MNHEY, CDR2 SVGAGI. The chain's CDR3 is CASSYSAMAGAYEQYF. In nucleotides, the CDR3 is TGTGCCAGCAGTTACTCTGCGATGGCAGGGGCCTACGAGCAGTACTTC.